The T cell receptor beta chain under discussion was sequenced for a study of blood T cell repertoires in COVID-19. At the level of the study: Whether acute or convalescent, the COVID-19 samples came from the United States, Italy and Spain.

Germline V gives CDR1 MNHEY, CDR2 SVGAGI. This CDR3 is 14 amino acids long. The V and J ends lost 6 bases and 0 bases respectively, with 12 bases between them. Using immunoSEQ multiplex PCR, the repertoire was profiled, and TCRdb retains in-frame clones only, with some absent. The sample includes around 380,000 clones, 87% of them seen just once. What was sequenced was PBMCs or T cells enriched from blood (not recorded which). The clonotype was recovered from a young man who had recovered from COVID-19. This rearrangement joins TRBV6-5 to TRBJ2-7, with D tentatively TRBD1 (6 bases). DNA of the CDR3: TGTGCCAGCAGGACAGGCTGGGGCTCCTACGAGCAGTACTTC. It is translated as CASRTGWGSYEQYF.